The 21 T cell receptor beta chains in this list originate from one sample, sequenced in a study of T cell responses to AZD1222 COVID-19 vaccine. Repertoires were generated with immunoSEQ multiplex PCR, while TCRdb's copy carries only in-frame clones and drops some. Found here are over 100,000 clones, approximately 86% of them singletons; the top ten hold about 2.5%. The sample was peripheral blood, taken 28 days after the second AZD1222 dose. The receptor source for this set is an adult who received the AZD1222 COVID-19 vaccine.

The V and J genes are TRBV27 and TRBJ2-1; no clear D. The CDR3 spans 15 residues. CDR1 and CDR2 from the germline V gene are MNHEY and SMNVEV (reference sequence). V was trimmed by 6 bases and J by 0 bases, leaving 12 bases between them. In DNA form, the CDR3 reads TGTGCCAGCAGCCCCCGGGCGGTCTCCTACAATGAGCAGTTCTTC. Its protein product is CASSPRAVSYNEQFF.

The chain couples TRBV12-3 or TRBV12-4 to TRBJ1-4; D ambiguous. Trimming removed 3 bases at V and 6 bases at J, with 2 bases between. This CDR3 contains 11 residues. The CDR3 sequence: CASSFHEKLFF. CDR3 nucleotides: TGTGCCAGCAGTTTCCATGAAAAACTGTTTTTT.

This clone occurred a few times. This sequence joins TRBV11-3 and TRBJ1-1; a possible D gene is TRBD1 (5 bases). Trimming cost V 3 bases and J 1 base, with 6 bases left between them. CDR1 SGHNT and CDR2 YENEEA come from the germline V gene. The CDR3 contains 13 residues. The CDR3 here is CASSLRGNTEAFF. CDR3 nucleotide sequence: TGTGCCAGCAGCTTGAGGGGGAACACTGAAGCTTTCTTT.

This clone was detected only a few times. The rearrangement joins TRBV27 to TRBJ2-2; D is ambiguous. The CDR3 loop spans 15 amino acids. Deletions cut 2 bases from V and 1 base from J, with 8 bases between. The germline V gene has CDR1 MNHEY and CDR2 SMNVEV (reference sequence). The CDR3 region is CASSLGRRNTGELFF. CDR3 in DNA: TGTGCCAGCAGTTTAGGGCGGAGGAACACCGGGGAGCTGTTTTTT.

As concerns this clone: The same CDR3 arises from other DNA sequences in this sample as well. The rearrangement links TRBV4-3 to TRBJ1-1; D remains ambiguous. Trimming removed 8 bases at V and 2 bases at J, with 12 bases between. The germline gives CDR1 LGHNA, CDR2 YSLEER. The CDR3 is 13 residues long. CDR3 loop: CASSYRRNTEAFF. The DNA for the CDR3 is TGCGCCAGCTCCTACCGACGCAACACTGAAGCTTTCTTT.

V and J are TRBV7-2 and TRBJ2-2; 10 nucleotides match TRBD1. The J segment lost 1 base and the V segment lost 4 bases, leaving 3 bases of the junction unmatched. The V gene's germline CDR1 is SGHTA and CDR2 FQGNSA. The CDR3 totals 16 residues. The CDR3 DNA sequence: TGTGCCAGCAGCTATCGGACAGGGGGGAACACCGGGGAGCTGTTTTTT. Residues: CASSYRTGGNTGELFF.

The chain is built from TRBV9 and TRBJ2-4, with D perhaps matching TRBD1 (6 bases). Germline values: CDR1 SGDLS, CDR2 YYNGEE. CDR3 length equals 15 residues. Trimming took 0 bases from V and 7 from J, leaving 14 bases between them. CDR3 sequence reads: CASSVAGQGRNIQYF. DNA of the CDR3: TGTGCCAGCAGCGTAGCTGGGCAGGGGCGTAACATTCAGTACTTC. The whole variable domain, remainder taken from reference TRBV9 and TRBJ2-4, is DSGVTQTPKHLITATGQRVTLRCSPRSGDLSVYWYQQSLDQGLQFLIQYYNGEERAKGNILERFSAQQFPDLHSELNLSSLELGDSALYFCASSVAGQGRNIQYFGAGTRLSVL.

The chain recombines TRBV19 with TRBJ2-7; 7 positions match TRBD1. CDR1 and CDR2 (germline): LNHDA, SQIVND (reference sequence). This CDR3 is 15 amino acids long. V shed 3 bases, J shed 0 bases, and the junction held 5 bases outside the gene matches. Written as DNA, the CDR3 is TGTGCCAGTAGTATTTGGGACAGAAGCTCCTACGAGCAGTACTTC. Protein product: CASSIWDRSSYEQYF.

This clone was picked up one time. The V and J genes are TRBV27 and TRBJ2-3; the D gene is possibly TRBD2 (7 bases). This CDR3 region has 16 residues. Trimming pared 6 bases from V and 4 bases from J, leaving 20 bases between. CDR1 and CDR2 (germline): MNHEY, SMNVEV (reference sequence). CDR3 nucleotides: TGTGCCAGCAGGGACGACGGGGGGCAAGCGGCAGATACGCAGTATTTT. It translates to CASRDDGGQAADTQYF.

In this sample, this clone turned up once. The J gene is TRBJ1-5, the V gene TRBV28, with TRBD1 matching over 9 bases. CDR3 length equals 17 residues. Germline loops: CDR1 MDHEN, CDR2 SYDVKM. J gave up 3 bases and V 4 bases, and 10 bases lay outside the gene matches. This CDR3 is CASSSYAGTGINQPQHF. CDR3 sequence (DNA): TGTGCCAGCAGTTCATACGCCGGGACAGGGATCAATCAGCCCCAGCATTTT.

The chain recombines TRBV19 with TRBJ1-4, with a weak D call TRBD1 (6 bases). Germline loops: CDR1 LNHDA, CDR2 SQIVND (reference sequence). The CDR3 extends over 14 amino acids. V was shortened by 2 bases and J by 8 bases, with 12 bases between the two germline ends. CDR3 sequence (DNA): TGTGCCAGTAGTATACAGGGGAGTCGGGAAAAACTGTTTTTT. Amino acids: CASSIQGSREKLFF. The variable domain in full, completed from reference TRBV19 and TRBJ1-4, reads DGGITQSPKYLFRKEGQNVTLSCEQNLNHDAMYWYRQDPGQGLRLIYYSQIVNDFQKGDIAEGYSVSREKKESFPLTVTSAQKNPTAFYLCASSIQGSREKLFFGSGTQLSVL.

The chain has TRBV3-1 (or the pseudogene TRBV3-2) and TRBJ2-3; possibly TRBD2 for D (6 bases). CDR3 length: 16 residues. The germline gives CDR1 LGHDT, CDR2 YNNKEL (reference sequence). Trimming took 0 bases from V and 1 from J, leaving 11 bases between them. The CDR3 region has the DNA TGTGCCAGCAGCCAAGATTGGAGCGGGCGCACAGATACGCAGTATTTT. Its translation is CASSQDWSGRTDTQYF.

The V gene is TRBV9, the J gene TRBJ2-5; TRBD1 is a possible D gene (6 bases). Germline CDR1 reads SGDLS; CDR2 reads YYNGEE. The ends were cut back, 3 bases at V and 5 bases at J, with 17 bases in the middle. CDR3 length: 15 amino acids. In DNA form, the CDR3 reads TGTGCCAGCAGCGCGTCCGACCAGGGGTTGGAGACCCAGTACTTC. Its translation: CASSASDQGLETQYF.

This chain uses TRBV9 with TRBJ2-7; D gene unclear. The CDR3 is 14 amino acids. V lost 0 bases and J 2 bases, leaving 9 bases between the germline ends. The V gene's germline CDR1 is SGDLS and CDR2 YYNGEE. The CDR3, as DNA: TGTGCCAGCAGCGTAGGTCCCGGGCCCTACGAGCAGTACTTC. It codes for CASSVGPGPYEQYF.

The V gene is TRBV28, the J gene TRBJ1-3; D remains unclear. With 6 bases removed from V and 0 bases from J, the gap between germline ends came to 12 bases. This CDR3 spans 15 amino acids. Germline V gene data show CDR1 as MDHEN and CDR2 as SYDVKM. CDR3 nucleotide sequence: TGTGCCAGCAGACATGGGGAGAGCTCTGGAAACACCATATATTTT. Amino acids: CASRHGESSGNTIYF.

This chain connects TRBV6-2 or TRBV6-3 to TRBJ1-4; the D gene is possibly TRBD1 (5 bases). The CDR3 runs 17 residues. V lost 5 bases and J lost 0, with 16 bases in between. The germline CDR1 and CDR2 sequences are MNHEY and SVGEGT. The CDR3 reads CASSAQGRYSTNEKLFF. CDR3 coding DNA: TGTGCCAGCAGTGCCCAGGGACGATACTCAACTAATGAAAAACTGTTTTTT.

The J gene is TRBJ2-3, the V gene TRBV7-3; the D gene is possibly TRBD1 (5 bases). The CDR3 length is 14 residues. The V end lost 4 bases, the J end lost 3 bases, and 11 bases lay between the germline ends. Germline assignment: CDR1 SGHTA and CDR2 FQGTGA. In DNA, the CDR3 is TGTGCCAGCAGCTCTCACCAGGGTACAGATACGCAGTATTTT. Its translation is CASSSHQGTDTQYF.

In this sample, this clone turned up a few times. The chain employs TRBV5-1 and TRBJ2-7; D remains ambiguous. This CDR3 spans 16 amino acids. CDR1 is SGHRS and CDR2 is YFSETQ in the germline V gene. V shed 0 bases and J shed 0 bases, with 13 bases lying between them. CDR3 nucleotide sequence: TGCGCCAGCAGCTTGGATGTTGGAGCCGCCTCCTACGAGCAGTACTTC. Amino acid sequence: CASSLDVGAASYEQYF.

This CDR3 is CASSSFFGTVGNTIYF. CDR3 DNA: TGTGCCAGCAGCTCCTTCTTCGGGACAGTCGGAAACACCATATATTTT. The V gene is TRBV5-5, the J gene TRBJ1-3, with 7 bases lining up with TRBD1. J was trimmed by 4 bases and V by 3 bases; bases with no gene match: 10. Germline V gene data show CDR1 as SGHKS and CDR2 as YYEKEE (reference sequence). The CDR3 totals 16 residues.

V gene TRBV4-3 combines with J gene TRBJ1-4; no firm D call. CDR1 is LGHNA, CDR2 YSLEER, per germline. The CDR3 runs to 14 residues. V lost 3 bases and J lost 5, with 10 bases in between. CDR3 sequence (DNA): TGCGCCAGCAGCCATATGGCTGAGAATGAAAAACTGTTTTTT. This encodes CASSHMAENEKLFF.

The chain employs TRBV30 and TRBJ2-3; 15 bases fit TRBD2. V was clipped by 3 bases and J by 3 bases; unmatched bases: 4. Germline loops: CDR1 GTSNPN, CDR2 SVGIG (reference sequence). The CDR3 is 16 residues long. The CDR3: CAWRRTSGGVTDTQYF. DNA of the CDR3: TGTGCCTGGAGGCGGACTAGCGGGGGGGTTACAGATACGCAGTATTTT.